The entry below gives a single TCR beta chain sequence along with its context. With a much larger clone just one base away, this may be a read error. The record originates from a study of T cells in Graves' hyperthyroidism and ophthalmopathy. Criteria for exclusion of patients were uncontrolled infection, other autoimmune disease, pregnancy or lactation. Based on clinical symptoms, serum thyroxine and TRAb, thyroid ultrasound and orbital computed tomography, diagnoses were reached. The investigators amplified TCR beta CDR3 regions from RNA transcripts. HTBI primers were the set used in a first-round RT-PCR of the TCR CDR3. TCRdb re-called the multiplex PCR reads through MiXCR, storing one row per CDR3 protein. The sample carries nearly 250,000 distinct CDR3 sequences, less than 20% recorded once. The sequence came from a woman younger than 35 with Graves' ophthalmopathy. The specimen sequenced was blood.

CDR3 sequence (DNA): TGTGCCAGCAGTGGTTTGGGCCAGGCTAATTGGTACACTGAAGCTTTCTTT. Its translation: CASSGLGQANWYTEAFF. J is TRBJ1-1 and V is TRBV6-1; D remains unclear. The germline V gene encodes CDR1 MNHNS and CDR2 SASEGT. This CDR3 is 17 amino acids long. The germline V and J ends were trimmed by 4 bases and 3 bases, with 21 bases remaining between them.